This TCR beta chain was identified in a study of CD8+ T cells in alopecia areata. On the study more broadly: Treated patients were dosed with oral tofacitinib, taking 5 to 10 mg twice daily.

Sequencing relied on a cDNA template that was reverse transcribed from extracted RNA. TCRdb keeps only in-frame clones here, not all; method: immunoSEQ multiplex PCR. The sample shows about 76,000 clones, around 67% of them seen only once. This CDR3 spans 15 amino acids. Germline lookup yields CDR1 MGHRA and CDR2 YSYEKL. V lost 3 bases and J 2 bases, leaving 14 bases between the germline ends. General study points: Resident alphabeta T-cell populations of normal skin are likewise subject to sequencing in scalp samples. Sharing of TCRs across patients appeared less clear than in mice, possibly for HLA-related reasons.

Details on this clone: Its antigen is still unknown.

Treatment: oral pan-JAK inhibitor, 5-10 mg twice daily. Specimen: CD8+ T cells sorted from blood, collected at week 24, from a patient treated with tofacitinib. This TCR derives from a human donor with alopecia areata. This chain joins TRBV4-1 and TRBJ2-7; a possible D gene is TRBD1 (6 bases). CDR3 loop: CASSHEGHQTYEQYF. The CDR3, as DNA: TGCGCCAGCAGCCACGAGGGACACCAGACCTACGAGCAGTACTTC.